These 22 T cell receptor beta chains were sequenced from one sample in a study of blood T cell repertoires in COVID-19. Using immunoSEQ multiplex PCR, the repertoire was profiled, and TCRdb retains in-frame clones only, with some absent. The top ten clones hold approximately 2% of a sample with around 420,000 clones, roughly 88% of them seen once. Sample: PBMCs or T cells enriched from blood (not recorded which). Receptors were obtained from a woman between 40 and 50 years old with acute COVID-19.

A remark on this clone: Because the CDR3's place on the DNA is in doubt, the DNA is left out and the CDR3 is given as listed by TCRdb. This chain uses TRBV12-2 with TRBJ2-7; the table calls TRBD2, which could not be checked here. TRBV12-2 represents a pseudogene. Counting both end residues, the CDR3 totals 15 amino acids. The CDR3 here is CASPFVAAGAYEQYF.

In its sample, this clone was seen a few times. This chain connects TRBV29-1 to TRBJ1-1; TRBD1 matches 11 bases. This CDR3 comprises 14 residues. The germline CDR1 and CDR2 sequences are SQVTM and ANQGSEA. Germline trimming cut 3 bases from V and 4 bases from J; bases unmatched to any gene: 4. CDR3: CSVDVGTGGTEAFF. Here the CDR3 DNA reads TGCAGCGTTGATGTTGGGACAGGGGGCACTGAAGCTTTCTTT.

V is TRBV20-1 and J is TRBJ1-2; no reliable D call. The ends were cut back, 3 bases at V and 1 base at J, with 9 bases in the middle. The CDR3 has 13 residues. CDR1 is DFQATT, CDR2 SNEGSKA, per germline (reference sequence). The CDR3 protein is CSASLSLNYGYTF. Written as DNA, the CDR3 is TGCAGTGCTAGTTTATCCCTTAACTATGGCTACACCTTC.

The chain joins TRBV2 to TRBJ2-2; TRBD2 aligns across 10 bases. V shed 6 bases and J 0 bases; nucleotides not matched to a gene: 7. The CDR3 contains 17 residues. CDR1 SNHLY and CDR2 FYNNEI come from the germline V gene. CDR3 nucleotide sequence: TGTGCCAGCAGGGTACTAGCGGGGAGATCGAACACCGGGGAGCTGTTTTTT. It encodes CASRVLAGRSNTGELFF.

The chain is built from TRBV15 and TRBJ2-3; 9 nucleotides agree with TRBD2. Germline CDR1 and CDR2: LNHNV and YYDKDF (reference sequence). The CDR3 has 17 amino acids. Trimming took 0 bases from V and 5 from J; bases not matched to a gene: 9. As DNA, the CDR3 is TGTGCCACCAGCAGAGATATGAGCGGGGGGTTAAGAGATACGCAGTATTTT. The encoded protein is CATSRDMSGGLRDTQYF.

The chain couples TRBV4-1 to TRBJ2-2; weak D call: TRBD1 (7 bases). Trimming removed 7 bases at V and 4 bases at J, with 19 bases between. This CDR3 is 16 amino acids long. CDR1 and CDR2 (germline): MGHRA, YSYEKL. The CDR3 reads CASTPVPQGGTGELFF. The CDR3 DNA follows: TGCGCCAGCACACCAGTCCCCCAGGGGGGCACCGGGGAGCTGTTTTTT.

V and J are TRBV4-1 and TRBJ2-7; a possible D gene is TRBD1 (6 bases). The CDR3 length is 15 residues. The V and J ends lost 1 base and 3 bases respectively, with 13 bases between them. Germline CDR1 and CDR2: MGHRA and YSYEKL. The CDR3 reads CASSQGSNRVYEQYF. In DNA, the CDR3 is TGCGCCAGCAGCCAAGGGTCGAACAGGGTCTACGAGCAGTACTTC.

The chain carries TRBV7-9 and TRBJ2-1; TRBD2 matches 8 bases. CDR1 is SEHNR and CDR2 is FQNEAQ in the germline V gene (reference sequence). CDR3 size: 12 residues. J was trimmed by 8 bases and V by 5 bases; bases with no gene match: 2. The CDR3 loop is CASSQRGYEQFF. Written as DNA, the CDR3 is TGTGCCAGCAGCCAGCGGGGGTATGAGCAGTTCTTC.

The chain joins TRBV11-2 to TRBJ2-7; TRBD2 is a possible D gene (6 bases). The CDR3 is 14 residues long. Germline loops: CDR1 SGHAT, CDR2 FQNNGV. V was pared by 7 bases and J by 6 bases, with 19 bases between. DNA of the CDR3: TGTGCCAGCAAGCCTAGTGGGGCGGGGACCGAGCAGTACTTC. This gives the protein CASKPSGAGTEQYF.

The chain joins TRBV19 to TRBJ1-4; D is perhaps TRBD1 (6 bases). The CDR3 covers 13 residues. CDR1 is LNHDA, CDR2 SQIVND, per germline (reference sequence). V was pared by 6 bases and J by 8 bases, with 13 bases between. CDR3 DNA sequence: TGTGCCAGTAGGATGGGTGGGGGCGAAAAACTGTTTTTT. Translating it yields CASRMGGGEKLFF.

The rearrangement joins TRBV5-4 to TRBJ2-3; 8 nucleotides agree with TRBD2. Germline V CDR1 and CDR2: SGHNT, YYREEE (reference sequence). The CDR3 covers 15 residues. With V trimmed by 4 bases and J by 3 bases, 7 bases remained unmatched. This CDR3 reads CASSGRGALTDTQYF. For the CDR3, the DNA is TGTGCCAGCAGCGGGCGGGGGGCGTTGACAGATACGCAGTATTTT.

The V and J genes are TRBV4-2 and TRBJ2-5; 10 positions agree with TRBD2. CDR1 is LGHNA and CDR2 is YNFKEQ in the germline V gene. The CDR3 length is 16 residues. V trimming: 1 base; J trimming: 3 bases; junction bases outside the gene matches: 5. Here the CDR3 DNA reads TGTGCCAGCAGCCAAGTTGCTAGCGGGGGAAAAGAGACCCAGTACTTC. Translating it yields CASSQVASGGKETQYF.

The CDR3 DNA is TGTGCCAGCAGCCAAGAGAGAGCCCAGCCCCAGCATTTT. Protein: CASSQERAQPQHF. This sequence joins TRBV4-2 and TRBJ1-5, with D unresolved. V lost 0 bases to trimming and J lost 7 bases, with 7 bases between them. Germline assignment: CDR1 LGHNA and CDR2 YNFKEQ. The CDR3 extends over 13 amino acids.

The chain combines TRBV3-1 (or the pseudogene TRBV3-2) with TRBJ2-7, with D possibly TRBD1 on 6 matching bases. Germline CDR1 is LGHDT and CDR2 is YNNKEL (reference sequence). The CDR3 is 15 amino acids. V lost 0 bases to trimming and J lost 4 bases, with 13 bases between them. The CDR3 loop reads CASSQETGLPYEQYF. The CDR3 DNA reads as TGTGCCAGCAGCCAAGAAACAGGGTTACCATACGAGCAGTACTTC.

This clone showed up just once. V is TRBV2 and J is TRBJ1-3, with 10 bases that match TRBD1. J lost 4 bases, V lost 7 bases, and 7 bases had no gene match. The CDR3 is 15 residues long. Germline assignment: CDR1 SNHLY and CDR2 FYNNEI. The CDR3 DNA sequence: TGTGCCAGCACCGAGACAGGGGGCGTCGGAAACACCATATATTTT. Its protein product is CASTETGGVGNTIYF.

The V gene is TRBV19, the J gene TRBJ2-3; weak D call: TRBD1 (5 bases). V was shortened by 5 bases and J by 0 bases, with 12 bases between the two germline ends. The CDR3 is made up of 15 amino acids. Germline values: CDR1 LNHDA, CDR2 SQIVND (reference sequence). The CDR3 DNA follows: TGTGCCAGTAGTCCCGGACATACCAGCACAGATACGCAGTATTTT. Translated: CASSPGHTSTDTQYF.

This clone appeared a single time. The chain carries TRBV24-1 and TRBJ1-6, with 8 bases fitting TRBD1. V lost 3 bases, J lost 3 bases, and 15 bases stayed unmatched. In germline, CDR1 is KGHDR, CDR2 SFDVKD. The CDR3 contains 20 residues. The CDR3 here is CATSDPQSTGTGDYNSPLHF. The CDR3 coding sequence is TGTGCCACCAGTGATCCACAGAGCACCGGGACAGGAGACTATAATTCACCCCTCCACTTT.

V usage is TRBV5-1 and J usage is TRBJ1-1; the D is unclear. V shed 5 bases and J shed 1 base, with 9 bases lying between them. Germline CDR1 and CDR2: SGHRS and YFSETQ. The CDR3 covers 13 residues. In DNA form, the CDR3 reads TGCGCCAGCAGTTACGACACGAACACTGAAGCTTTCTTT. Translating it yields CASSYDTNTEAFF.

This sequence joins TRBV11-2 and TRBJ2-1, with 9 nucleotides matching TRBD2. Germline V gene data show CDR1 as SGHAT and CDR2 as FQNNGV. V lost 6 bases and J lost 4; bases outside the gene matches: 7. The CDR3 covers 15 residues. In nucleotides, the CDR3 is TGTGCCAGCAGACCAATAGCGGGGGTATACAATGAGCAGTTCTTC. This gives the protein CASRPIAGVYNEQFF.

The rearrangement joins TRBV29-1 to TRBJ1-1; the match to TRBD1 covers 7 bases. The CDR3 consists of 12 residues. Germline V gene data show CDR1 as SQVTM and CDR2 as ANQGSEA. V shed 6 bases and J 3 bases; nucleotides not matched to a gene: 4. The DNA for the CDR3 is TGCAGCGTCGCTACAGGGGACACTGAAGCTTTCTTT. Protein product: CSVATGDTEAFF.

This chain links TRBV19 with TRBJ1-2; 7 positions match TRBD1. The ends lost 3 bases at V and 7 bases at J; junction bases unmatched: 5. The length of the CDR3 is 13 residues. The germline gives CDR1 LNHDA, CDR2 SQIVND (reference sequence). The CDR3 here is CASSIYRGSGYTF. DNA for the CDR3: TGTGCCAGTAGTATTTACAGGGGCAGTGGCTACACCTTC.

The chain recombines TRBV15 with TRBJ1-1, with TRBD1 identical over 9 bases. The CDR3 contains 15 residues. Germline V gives CDR1 LNHNV, CDR2 YYDKDF (reference sequence). Trimming cost V 0 bases and J 7 bases; bases outside gene matches: 6. This chain's CDR3 is CATSRDPGQGIEAFF. CDR3 nucleotides: TGTGCCACCAGCAGAGACCCGGGACAGGGTATTGAAGCTTTCTTT.